A selection of T cell receptor beta chains follows, all from one sample in a study of identical twins' blood T cells. TCRdb fed the 5' RACE reads into MiXCR, producing one record per CDR3 protein. The table includes fewer than 450,000 distinct CDR3 sequences, roughly 28% detected once. The source material was PBMCs. The receptors originated from a woman between 18 and 55 years old in good health. Each CDR3 is given with its conserved first and last residue. The D gene is left open where the match is weak. The size of a clone is reported for some rows only, either as once, few or many, or as a class for expanded clones.

D,length,V,J,size,DNA,CDR3
.,12,TRBV20-1,TRBJ2-1,.,TGCAGTGCCTTGGGGCCGGGAGAAGAGCAGTTCTTC,CSALGPGEEQFF
.,14,TRBV20-1,TRBJ2-3,.,TGCAGTGCTAGTGACACTGGCCTCACAGATACGCAGTATTTT,CSASDTGLTDTQYF
TRBD2,10,TRBV29-1,TRBJ2-3,many,TGCAGCGTTGGTATCACTAGCGGATCTTTT,CSVGITSGSF
TRBD1,15,TRBV12-3/TRBV12-4,TRBJ2-2,few,TGTGCCAGCAGTGGACAGGGTCGGGACACCGGGGAGCTGTTTTTT,CASSGQGRDTGELFF
TRBD1,15,TRBV2,TRBJ2-2,few,TGTGCCAGCAGCGACGACAGGGCGAACACCGGGGAGCTGTTTTTT,CASSDDRANTGELFF
TRBD1,15,TRBV10-3,TRBJ2-1,.,TGTGCCATCAACCCTCGGGACAGCGGTCACAATGAGCAGTTCTTC,CAINPRDSGHNEQFF
.,13,TRBV5-1,TRBJ2-2,.,TGCGCCAGCAGCTACCCAGGGGCCGGGGAGCTGTTTTTT,CASSYPGAGELFF
.,11,TRBV29-1,TRBJ2-3,.,TGCAGCGGGGTTAGCACAGATACGCAGTATTTT,CSGVSTDTQYF
.,15,TRBV7-2,TRBJ2-3,.,TGTGCCAGCAGCTTAAGTAGCAGTGGCACAGATACGCAGTATTTT,CASSLSSSGTDTQYF
.,15,TRBV5-1,TRBJ1-1,.,TGCGCCAGCAGCTTGGCCTCAGATCTGAACACTGAAGCTTTCTTT,CASSLASDLNTEAFF
.,16,TRBV2,TRBJ1-1,.,TGTGCCAGCAGTTACGGGACTCGCAGACCGAACACTGAAGCTTTCTTT,CASSYGTRRPNTEAFF
.,15,TRBV21-1,TRBJ2-7,many,TGTGCCAGCAGTAGAAGGACTAGCGGGTGCTACGAGCAGTACTTC,CASSRRTSGCYEQYF
.,12,TRBV9,TRBJ2-1,few,TGTGCCAGCAGCCCCCACTACAATGAGCAGTTCTTC,CASSPHYNEQFF
TRBD1,16,TRBV6-5,TRBJ2-1,.,TGTTCCAGCAGCTCTGGACAGGGTCGCTCCCACAATGAGCAGTTCTTC,CSSSSGQGRSHNEQFF
.,13,TRBV24-1,TRBJ1-1,.,TGTGCCGCCATTGCTGGGGCGAACACTGAAGCTTTCTTT,CAAIAGANTEAFF
TRBD1,16,TRBV28,TRBJ2-7,.,TGTGCCAGCATTCCCGAGGGGACAGGGAGTAATTACGAGCAGTACTTC,CASIPEGTGSNYEQYF
.,14,TRBV7-2,TRBJ1-1,many,TGTGCCAGCAGCTCCCTAGCCTACAACACTGAAGCTTTCTTT,CASSSLAYNTEAFF
.,14,TRBV18,TRBJ2-7,.,TGTGCCAGCTCGAAGAATCGGGGTTCGTACGAGCAGTACTTC,CASSKNRGSYEQYF
.,13,TRBV11-2,TRBJ1-1,few,TGTGCCAGCAGCTCCCCATCTCTCGCCGCAGCTTTCTTT,CASSSPSLAAAFF
.,13,TRBV18,TRBJ1-2,once,TGTGCCAGCTCAGGCTGGGGGCAATATGGCTACACCTTC,CASSGWGQYGYTF
.,14,TRBV25-1,TRBJ2-7,few,TGTGCCAGCAGTGAAAGGGCCGAGAGAGACGAGCAGTACTTC,CASSERAERDEQYF
.,12,TRBV6-2/TRBV6-3,TRBJ2-7,few,TGTGCCAGCAGTTATATGCGCTACGAGCAGTACTTC,CASSYMRYEQYF
TRBD1,14,TRBV29-1,TRBJ1-2,.,TGCAGCGTTGAACAAGGACAGGTCGTGTATGGCTACACCTTC,CSVEQGQVVYGYTF
.,15,TRBV3-1,TRBJ2-1,few,TGTGCCAGCAGCCAATTCTCGCGGGGATACAATGAGCAGTTCTTC,CASSQFSRGYNEQFF
TRBD1,14,TRBV11-2,TRBJ2-2,many,TGCGCCAGCAGCTTGGGACAGGGGACCGGGGAGCTGTTTTTT,CASSLGQGTGELFF
TRBD2,17,TRBV12-3/TRBV12-4,TRBJ2-2,.,TGTGCCAGCAGCCCCGGACTAGCGGGAGAGGGGACCGGGGAGCTGTTTTTT,CASSPGLAGEGTGELFF
.,16,TRBV20-1,TRBJ1-4,.,TGCAGTGCTAGATCCGTTCTCAGGGACCGTTATGAAAAACTGTTTTTT,CSARSVLRDRYEKLFF
.,13,TRBV20-1,TRBJ1-1,few,TGCAGTGCTAGAGAAGGGTTCGTAACTGAAGCTTTCTTT,CSAREGFVTEAFF
TRBD1,12,TRBV10-3,TRBJ1-5,.,TGTGCCATCAGTGAGTCAGACAGGGCCCCGCATTTT,CAISESDRAPHF
.,15,TRBV19,TRBJ1-4,.,TGTGCCAGTAGTTTATTTAGTGGGAGAAGCGAAAAACTGTTTTTT,CASSLFSGRSEKLFF
.,14,TRBV19,TRBJ2-1,.,TGTGCCAGTAGCCGGGGGGCCATATACAATGAGCAGTTCTTC,CASSRGAIYNEQFF